This T cell receptor beta chain was identified during a study of T cell responses to AZD1222 COVID-19 vaccine. General study findings and limits: The donor cohort was predominantly white British with a female majority, and clonal diversity may have been underestimated.

Sequenced by immunoSEQ multiplex PCR; TCRdb stores in-frame clones only, minus some. The sample holds around 120,000 clones; about 88% are singletons and the top ten take less than 4%. About this clone itself: Its specificity is not known.

This CDR3 comprises 16 residues. V lost 3 bases and J 4 bases, leaving 16 bases between the germline ends. The germline V gene has CDR1 MNHEY and CDR2 SVGAGI. The chain has TRBV6-5 and TRBJ2-1; D is possibly TRBD2 (6 bases). This sample comprised peripheral blood, obtained 28 days after the second AZD1222 dose. This clonotype originated in an adult who received the AZD1222 COVID-19 vaccine. The CDR3 DNA reads TGTGCCAGCAGTTATTGGCGGGGTGGATCGTACAATGAGCAGTTCTTC. Its translation: CASSYWRGGSYNEQFF.